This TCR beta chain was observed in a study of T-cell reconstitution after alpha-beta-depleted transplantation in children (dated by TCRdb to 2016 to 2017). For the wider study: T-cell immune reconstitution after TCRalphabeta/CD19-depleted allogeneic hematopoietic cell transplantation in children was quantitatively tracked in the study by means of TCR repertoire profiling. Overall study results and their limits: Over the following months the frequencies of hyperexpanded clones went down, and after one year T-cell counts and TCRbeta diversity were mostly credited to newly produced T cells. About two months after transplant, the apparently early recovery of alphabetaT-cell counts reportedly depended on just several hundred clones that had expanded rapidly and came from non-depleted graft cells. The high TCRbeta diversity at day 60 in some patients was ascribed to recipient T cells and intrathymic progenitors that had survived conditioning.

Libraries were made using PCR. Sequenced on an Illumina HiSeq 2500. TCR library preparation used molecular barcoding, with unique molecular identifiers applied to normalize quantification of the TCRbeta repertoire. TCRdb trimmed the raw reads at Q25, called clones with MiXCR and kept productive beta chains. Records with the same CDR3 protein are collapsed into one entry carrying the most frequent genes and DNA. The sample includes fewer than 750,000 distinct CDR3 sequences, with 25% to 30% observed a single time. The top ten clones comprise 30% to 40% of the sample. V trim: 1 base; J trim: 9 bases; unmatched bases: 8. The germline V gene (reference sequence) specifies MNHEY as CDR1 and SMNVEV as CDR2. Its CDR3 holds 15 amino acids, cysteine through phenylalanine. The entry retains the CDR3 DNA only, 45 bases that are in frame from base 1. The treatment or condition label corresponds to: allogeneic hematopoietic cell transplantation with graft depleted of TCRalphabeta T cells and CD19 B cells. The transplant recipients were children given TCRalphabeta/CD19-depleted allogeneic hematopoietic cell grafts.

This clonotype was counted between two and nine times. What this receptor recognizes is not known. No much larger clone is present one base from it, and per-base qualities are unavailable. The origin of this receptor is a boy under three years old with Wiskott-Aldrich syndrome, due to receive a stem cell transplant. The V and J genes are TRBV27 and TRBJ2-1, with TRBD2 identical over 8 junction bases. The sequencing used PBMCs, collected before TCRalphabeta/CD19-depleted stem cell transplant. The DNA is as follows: TGTGCCAGCAGTTTATTGTCGGGAGGGCCCGGTGAGCAGTTCTTC. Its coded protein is CASSLLSGGPGEQFF.